This T cell receptor (beta chain) emerged from a study of CD8+ T cells in alopecia areata (dated by TCRdb to 2016 to 2018). In terms of the full investigation: The treated patients took part in an open-label pilot trial in which moderate-to-severe alopecia areata was treated with oral tofacitinib at 5 to 10 mg twice daily. Tofacitinib-treated patients had biopsies at baseline and at 4 and 24 weeks of treatment, with a later scalp biopsy in several patients. High-throughput TCRbeta sequencing was used to examine T cell clonal expansion in alopecia areata in both the C3H/HeJ mouse model and human patients. Clonality in the scalp was compared among normal scalp (n=4), patchy alopecia areata scalp (n=8), and alopecia totalis/universalis scalp (n=8). Human TCRbeta sequencing covered scalp tissue and sorted CD4+ and CD8+ peripheral blood T cells from patchy and totalis/universalis alopecia areata patients and healthy controls. For the treated patients, the SALT score, which quantifies what percentage of scalp surface area is affected, served as the measure of disease severity. Amplification of TCRbeta CDR3 regions was done by immunoSEQ multiplex PCR using 35 Vbeta forward primers and 13 Jbeta reverse primers. The RNA source kit depended on sample type: the PAXgene miRNA kit for fixed scalp, the miRNeasy kit for PBMCs, and the RNeasy kit for mouse skin. Tofacitinib was given for 6 to 18 months, followed by 6 months of follow-up off drug to assess delayed response and recurrence. Points the paper makes about the study in general: Resident alphabeta T cells in normal human skin are also sequenced, complicating scalp TCR repertoire analysis, unlike mouse skin dominated by gammadelta T cells. Many expanded lesional clones were found to persist in scalp and blood during tofacitinib treatment, and relapse after treatment cessation may be partly explained by this persistence. Scalp clonality and the number of expanded CD8+ clones among the top 100 scalp clones were significantly decreased by tofacitinib. Lesional scalp, especially in alopecia totalis/universalis, showed higher clonality and more expanded CD8+ clones than normal scalp, suggesting antigenic drive. The treated cohort was small, with a single nonresponder, so links between baseline CD8+ expansion and response need larger studies. Shared TCR sequences between patients were less evident than in mice, which may be partly attributable to HLA diversity in the patient population.

Library preparation was by the immunoSEQ multiplex PCR assay. RNA was extracted from all samples and reverse transcribed into cDNA, which served as template for TCR sequencing. First-strand cDNA was synthesized with SuperScript III using a 2:1 mix of oligo-dT and random hexamers. A synthetic immune receptor repertoire was used to measure amplification bias, and any remaining bias was corrected computationally. Processing in the source paper ran as follows. After raw reads were preprocessed to remove errors, the CDR3 was defined following IMGT conventions as running from the conserved cysteine to phenylalanine. Clonality was computed as 1 minus the Shannon entropy, with the entropy normalized by log2 of the number of productive unique TCRs. Scalp TCRbeta sequences were cross-referenced with sorted blood CD4 and CD8 repertoires so that the CD4 or CD8 identity of scalp clones could be inferred. TCRdb carries this immuneACCESS record with in-frame sequences only. Its versions omit some clonotypes, under half of them owing to an unresolved V gene in the studies checked, with the rest unexplained. V, J and clone size are those of that table, while D and trimming were read from the DNA. This sample is represented by under 350,000 clones; roughly 60% of them were singletons. Jointly, the top ten make up approximately 2% of the sample.

Per the publication, the time point label means: about 5 months on oral tofacitinib. The sample's treatment or condition label, in plain terms: oral pan-JAK inhibitor, 5-10 mg twice daily. Peripheral blood and lesional scalp punch biopsies were obtained from patients with alopecia areata. After PBMCs were isolated by density centrifugation and stained for CD3, CD4 and CD8, a FACSAria was used to sort CD4+ and CD8+ T cells. A word on this clone: No antigen is known for it. No base-level quality is on record; no much larger clone is a single base apart.

V was cut back by 4 bases and J by 7 bases, leaving a gap of 11 bases between them. CDR1 and CDR2 are read off the germline V gene as SGHDN and FVKESK. Taken from cysteine to phenylalanine, the CDR3 has 14 residues. The only DNA kept is the CDR3, 42 bases in frame from the first base. The rearrangement combines TRBV14 with TRBJ1-6; the D gene is perhaps TRBD1, on 6 matching bases. The origin of this receptor is a human donor with alopecia areata. This specimen consisted of CD4+ T cells sorted from blood, obtained at week 24, from a patient treated with tofacitinib. DNA sequence: TGTGCCAGCAGCCTGACAGGACTCAATTCACCCCTCCACTTT. This sequence encodes CASSLTGLNSPLHF.